The clone carrying this T cell receptor (beta chain) has just a few counts. Its antigen is not identified. Germline V lookup: CDR1 SGHTA, CDR2 FQGNSA. Trimming cost V 4 bases and J 2 bases, with 10 bases left between them. This CDR3 has 14 residues. These data are taken from a study of cytotoxic CD8 clonotypes in ibrutinib-treated CLL. Study-level points and caveats: Baseline-level clonality went beyond age-matched healthy donors and moved in step with circulating CD8+ T-cell counts. Baseline levels were approached again at progression, after clonality had risen at ibrutinib response.

Sequenced by immunoSEQ multiplex PCR; TCRdb stores in-frame clones only, minus some. The sample carries hundreds of thousands of clones, roughly 70% recorded once. The sequenced sample was PBMCs, obtained after 24 months of ibrutinib treatment. This receptor was obtained from a human donor with chronic lymphocytic leukemia. The chain uses TRBV7-2 and TRBJ2-3; D not certain. In DNA, the CDR3 is TGTGCCAGCAGCTCTCCTTCGATCACAGATACGCAGTATTTT. It encodes CASSSPSITDTQYF.